Shown below are 16 T cell receptor beta chains from a single sample sequenced in a study of T-cell memory formation after mild COVID-19. TCRdb reanalysed the 5' RACE reads using MiXCR and keeps one entry per CDR3 protein. The repertoire holds around 250,000 distinct CDR3 sequences, with 16% as singletons. Sequenced material: PBMCs or a T cell subset sorted from them (not recorded which). All receptors come from a man aged 18 to 30 who had mild COVID-19 (a few samples of this study predate the infection). Cell type and time point are not known.

The V and J genes are TRBV7-9 and TRBJ2-3; tentative D call: TRBD1 (5 bases). The V end lost 7 bases, the J end lost 1 base, and 15 bases lay between the germline ends. Per the germline V gene, CDR1 is SEHNR and CDR2 is FQNEAQ (reference sequence). The CDR3 is 15 residues long. CDR3 DNA sequence: TGTGCCAGCACGACAGTGGGGAAGGGCACAGATACGCAGTATTTT. Encoded protein: CASTTVGKGTDTQYF.

This clonotype was counted only a few times. This chain uses TRBV15 with TRBJ2-3, with D possibly TRBD1 on 6 matching bases. Germline CDR1 is LNHNV and CDR2 is YYDKDF (reference sequence). CDR3 length equals 16 residues. With 1 base removed from V and 2 bases from J, the gap between germline ends came to 13 bases. The CDR3 here is CATSRANRVATDTQYF. As DNA, the CDR3 is TGTGCCACCAGCAGAGCGAACAGGGTGGCCACAGATACGCAGTATTTT.

This chain joins TRBV29-1 and TRBJ2-2; no clear D. The CDR3 runs 11 residues. Trimming removed 4 bases from V and 5 bases from J, with 5 bases in between. Germline assignment: CDR1 SQVTM and CDR2 ANQGSEA. The CDR3: CSVVLTGELFF. DNA of the CDR3: TGCAGCGTTGTACTTACCGGGGAGCTGTTTTTT.

This clonotype was detected many times. The rearrangement joins TRBV15 to TRBJ2-1, with 10 bases fitting TRBD2. Germline trimming cut 9 bases from V and 7 bases from J; bases unmatched to any gene: 9. Germline loops: CDR1 LNHNV, CDR2 YYDKDF (reference sequence). CDR3 length: 14 residues. CDR3 DNA sequence: TGTGCCACGACCCCTCAGCGGGGGGGGAATGAGCAGTTCTTC. Its protein product is CATTPQRGGNEQFF.

This clonotype was observed a handful of times. The J gene is TRBJ1-2, the V gene TRBV5-1; a weak D match, TRBD1 (5 bases). Trimming removed 4 bases from V and 3 bases from J, with 19 bases in between. Germline V CDR1 and CDR2: SGHRS, YFSETQ. The CDR3 loop spans 16 amino acids. The CDR3 region is CASSRDFAGQDYGYTF. CDR3 bases: TGCGCCAGCAGCCGGGACTTTGCGGGGCAGGACTATGGCTACACCTTC.

The rearrangement links TRBV20-1 to TRBJ1-5; D not certain. The CDR3 runs 15 residues. From germline, CDR1 is DFQATT and CDR2 SNEGSKA (reference sequence). Trimming shortened V by 6 bases and J by 0 bases, and 15 bases separated the two germline ends. CDR3 residues: CSAQILPYSNQPQHF. In DNA form, the CDR3 reads TGCAGTGCACAGATCCTTCCATATAGCAATCAGCCCCAGCATTTT.

J is TRBJ2-7 and V is TRBV7-2; a possible D gene is TRBD2 (6 bases). Trimming left V 4 bases short and J 4 bases short, with 14 bases between. Germline loops: CDR1 SGHTA, CDR2 FQGNSA. The CDR3 contains 14 residues. CDR3 DNA sequence: TGTGCCAGCAGCTCCCCGGGGGAGGTTTACGAGCAGTACTTC. It yields the protein CASSSPGEVYEQYF.

The chain combines TRBV30 with TRBJ1-2; the D is unclear. V lost 0 bases to trimming and J lost 4 bases, with 6 bases between them. CDR1 is GTSNPN and CDR2 is SVGIG in the germline V gene (reference sequence). This CDR3 spans 12 amino acids. This CDR3 reads CAWSVQSYGYTF. DNA of the CDR3: TGTGCCTGGAGTGTACAGTCCTATGGCTACACCTTC.

The CDR3 DNA is TGTGCCAGCACCCTACCGTGGGCAGAACATGGCTACACCTTC. Translation: CASTLPWAEHGYTF. The V and J genes are TRBV7-2 and TRBJ1-2; D remains ambiguous. Germline CDR1 is SGHTA and CDR2 is FQGNSA. Trimming took 7 bases from V and 6 from J, leaving 18 bases between them. The CDR3 consists of 14 residues.

J is TRBJ2-1 and V is TRBV10-1; D gene unclear. CDR1 WNHNN and CDR2 SYGVQD come from the germline V gene (reference sequence). V lost 3 bases, J lost 2 bases, and 11 bases lay in between. The CDR3 runs to 15 residues. In DNA form, the CDR3 reads TGCGCCAGCAGTGAAACAGACCCGGCCTACAATGAGCAGTTCTTC. It translates to CASSETDPAYNEQFF.

V and J are TRBV12-3 or TRBV12-4 and TRBJ2-3; weak D call: TRBD2 (6 bases). V dropped 3 bases and J dropped 2 bases, with 9 bases sitting between them. The length of the CDR3 is 14 residues. CDR3 loop: CASSFAGPTDTQYF. CDR3 sequence (DNA): TGTGCCAGCAGTTTCGCGGGGCCCACAGATACGCAGTATTTT.

This clonotype occurred a few times. The chain combines TRBV30 with TRBJ2-5; 8 nucleotides agree with TRBD1. The germline V gene has CDR1 GTSNPN and CDR2 SVGIG (reference sequence). The CDR3 totals 14 residues. V lost 3 bases, J lost 7 bases, and 10 bases stayed unmatched. Here the CDR3 DNA reads TGTGCCTGGAGGAAGGGACAGGCCGCGGGGACCCAGTACTTC. Amino acid sequence: CAWRKGQAAGTQYF. The entire variable domain, with the rest obtained from reference TRBV30 and TRBJ2-5, is as follows: SQTIHQWPATLVQPVGSPLSLECTVEGTSNPNLYWYRQAAGRGLQLLFYSVGIGQISSEVPQNLSASRPQDRQFILSSKKLLLSDSGFYLCAWRKGQAAGTQYFGPGTRLLVL.

The chain recombines TRBV18 with TRBJ1-3; possibly TRBD1 for D (5 bases). Between the trimmed V and J ends, which lost 2 bases and 0 bases, there was a span of 8 bases. This CDR3 contains 15 residues. CDR1 and CDR2 from the germline V gene are KGHSH and LQKENI. The CDR3 region is CASSPTQGSGNTIYF. The CDR3 DNA reads TGTGCCAGCTCACCAACTCAGGGCTCTGGAAACACCATATATTTT.

This clonotype was counted only a few times. This chain uses TRBV2 with TRBJ2-3, with D perhaps matching TRBD1 (5 bases). The length of the CDR3 is 15 residues. Trimming removed 8 bases at V and 2 bases at J, with 17 bases between. Germline CDR1 SNHLY, CDR2 FYNNEI. The chain's CDR3 is CASGVTLTDTDTQYF. The CDR3 DNA reads TGTGCCAGCGGCGTTACGCTGACAGACACAGATACGCAGTATTTT.

This clonotype showed up just a few times. V usage is TRBV7-2 and J usage is TRBJ2-7; weak D call: TRBD1 (6 bases). This CDR3 is 14 amino acids long. Per the germline V gene, CDR1 is SGHTA and CDR2 is FQGNSA. Trimming removed 5 bases from V and 3 bases from J, with 14 bases in between. CDR3 in DNA: TGTGCCAGCAGCCCTTGGGACACACACTACGAGCAGTACTTC. This sequence encodes CASSPWDTHYEQYF. The full variable domain, in which reference TRBV7-2 and TRBJ2-7 provide the parts outside the CDR3, is GAGVSQSPSNKVTEKGKDVELRCDPISGHTALYWYRQSLGQGLEFLIYFQGNSAPDKSGLPSDRFSAERTGGSVSTLTIQRTQQEDSAVYLCASSPWDTHYEQYFGPGTRLTVT.

This clonotype occurred a few times. The J gene is TRBJ1-2, the V gene TRBV29-1; a possible D gene is TRBD1 (6 bases). Germline lookup yields CDR1 SQVTM and CDR2 ANQGSEA. The ends were cut back, 6 bases at V and 8 bases at J, with 19 bases in the middle. This CDR3 is 13 amino acids long. The CDR3 spells CSVGGPQGSGYTF. In nucleotides, the CDR3 is TGCAGCGTGGGGGGACCACAGGGCTCGGGCTACACCTTC.